The 24 T cell receptor beta chains in this list originate from one sample, sequenced in a study of T-cell memory formation after mild COVID-19. MiXCR was run by TCRdb on the 5' RACE reads, yielding one entry per CDR3 protein. The sample holds about 140,000 distinct CDR3 sequences, about 5.7% seen once. What was sequenced was PBMCs or a T cell subset sorted from them (not recorded which). These receptors originate from an adult woman who had mild COVID-19 (a few samples of this study predate the infection). Cell type and time point are not known.

This clonotype has only a few counts. CDR3 sequence: CAIRGDSNTEAFF. The CDR3 region has the DNA TGTGCCATCAGGGGCGATTCGAACACTGAAGCTTTCTTT. The chain has TRBV10-3 and TRBJ1-1; D is undetermined. Germline V gene sequence: CDR1 ENHRY, CDR2 SYGVKD. The CDR3 runs to 13 residues. Trimming removed 6 bases at V and 1 base at J, with 9 bases between.

This clonotype has more than one count but fewer than ten. The chain has TRBV6-5 and TRBJ1-3, with D perhaps matching TRBD1 (6 bases). V lost 4 bases and J 3 bases, leaving 10 bases between the germline ends. The CDR3 has 14 amino acids. Germline V gene data show CDR1 as MNHEY and CDR2 as SVGAGI. Here the CDR3 DNA reads TGTGCCAGCAGTTCAGGGGTACTTGGAAACACCATATATTTT. It yields the protein CASSSGVLGNTIYF.

This clonotype has just one count. The chain recombines TRBV7-6 with TRBJ2-5; TRBD2 aligns across 10 bases. From germline, CDR1 is SGHVS and CDR2 FNYEAQ. The ends lost 0 bases at V and 4 bases at J; junction bases unmatched: 2. This CDR3 region has 15 residues. CDR3 sequence reads: CASSLALAGRETQYF. CDR3 in DNA: TGTGCCAGCAGCTTAGCACTAGCGGGACGAGAGACCCAGTACTTC.

This clonotype was seen more than once but under ten times. The chain recombines TRBV12-3 or TRBV12-4 with TRBJ2-7, with unresolved D. Trimming left V 8 bases short and J 1 base short, with 12 bases between. This CDR3 is 13 amino acids long. CDR3 in amino acids: CASRVTASYEQYF. CDR3 coding DNA: TGTGCCAGCCGAGTTACAGCTTCCTACGAGCAGTACTTC.

This clonotype was counted at least ten times. The genes are TRBV7-2 and TRBJ2-1; weak D call: TRBD2 (6 bases). This CDR3 region has 13 residues. Per the germline V gene, CDR1 is SGHTA and CDR2 is FQGNSA. Trimming removed 5 bases at V and 4 bases at J, with 9 bases between. Here the CDR3 reads CASSRGLYNEQFF. As DNA, the CDR3 is TGTGCCAGCAGCCGGGGACTTTACAATGAGCAGTTCTTC.

At least ten counts were recorded for this clonotype. This rearrangement joins TRBV24-1 to TRBJ2-2; D call uncertain. This CDR3 comprises 11 residues. Trimming removed 4 bases at V and 6 bases at J, with 2 bases between. Germline CDR1 is KGHDR and CDR2 is SFDVKD. The CDR3 sequence: CATSDAGELFF. As DNA, the CDR3 is TGTGCCACCAGTGACGCCGGGGAGCTGTTTTTT.

This clonotype has more than one count but fewer than ten. The chain combines TRBV2 with TRBJ2-4; D is perhaps TRBD2 (5 bases). V was pared by 4 bases and J by 6 bases, with 16 bases between. The CDR3 consists of 15 residues. CDR1 is SNHLY, CDR2 FYNNEI, per germline. The CDR3 here is CASSGSRSSVNIQYF. The DNA for the CDR3 is TGTGCCAGCAGTGGGAGTAGGAGTAGCGTAAACATTCAGTACTTC. Together with reference TRBV2 and TRBJ2-4, the CDR3 gives the full variable domain: EPEVTQTPSHQVTQMGQEVILRCVPISNHLYFYWYRQILGQKVEFLVSFYNNEISEKSEIFDDQFSVERPDGSNFTLKIRSTKLEDSAMYFCASSGSRSSVNIQYFGAGTRLSVL.

This clonotype was counted a few times. The chain links TRBV6-1 to TRBJ2-7; perhaps D is TRBD1 or TRBD2 (5 bases each). Trimming stripped 0 bases from V and 6 bases from J, with 18 bases between. The CDR3 contains 16 residues. Looked up from germline, CDR1 is MNHNS and CDR2 is SASEGT. The chain's CDR3 is CASSEARWGGFGEQYF. CDR3 DNA sequence: TGTGCCAGCAGTGAAGCGCGGTGGGGCGGGTTTGGCGAGCAGTACTTC.

This clonotype showed up just a few times. In DNA form, the CDR3 reads TGTGCCAGCAGCCAATTTGGGACTAGCGGCTCCTACAATGAGCAGTTCTTC. Translated, it gives CASSQFGTSGSYNEQFF. V and J are TRBV7-2 and TRBJ2-1; TRBD2 aligns across 11 bases. Trimming cost V 5 bases and J 0 bases; bases outside gene matches: 6. The CDR3 extends over 17 amino acids. Germline loops: CDR1 SGHTA, CDR2 FQGNSA.

The chain links TRBV6-4 to TRBJ1-6; no reliable D call. V was trimmed by 0 bases and J by 7 bases, leaving 4 bases between them. This CDR3 has 13 residues. The germline CDR1 and CDR2 sequences are MRHNA and SNTAGT. Here the CDR3 DNA reads TGTGCCAGCAGTGACTCCGGGAATTCACCCCTCCACTTT. Residues: CASSDSGNSPLHF.

This clonotype was counted many times. The chain couples TRBV4-2 to TRBJ2-2; D gene unclear. CDR3 size: 13 residues. Germline CDR1 and CDR2: LGHNA and YNFKEQ. V was trimmed by 0 bases and J by 4 bases, leaving 3 bases between them. CDR3 sequence: CASSQERTGELFF. The CDR3 coding sequence is TGTGCCAGCAGCCAAGAGCGCACCGGGGAGCTGTTTTTT.

This clonotype was detected ten times or more. This chain joins TRBV9 and TRBJ1-1; D possibly corresponds to TRBD1 (5 bases). The CDR3 is 14 amino acids. The ends were cut back, 3 bases at V and 0 bases at J, with 9 bases in the middle. Germline-derived CDR1 and CDR2 are SGDLS and YYNGEE. The CDR3: CASSARQLNTEAFF. The CDR3 nucleotides are TGTGCCAGCAGCGCCCGACAGTTGAACACTGAAGCTTTCTTT.

The chain employs TRBV5-6 and TRBJ2-2, with a possible D match to TRBD2 (6 bases). Trimming removed 1 base from V and 5 bases from J, with 12 bases in between. CDR1 is SGHDT, CDR2 YYEEEE, per germline. The CDR3 sequence is 15 residues long. The CDR3 protein is CASSLFGGKTGELFF. The DNA of the CDR3 is TGTGCCAGCAGCTTGTTCGGGGGTAAAACCGGGGAGCTGTTTTTT.

This clonotype was seen at least ten times. CDR3 region: CASSRSGTGGNEQFF. In DNA, the CDR3 is TGCGCCAGCAGCCGTTCCGGGACAGGGGGCAATGAGCAGTTCTTC. The chain has TRBV4-1 and TRBJ2-1; 11 positions agree with TRBD1. J lost 6 bases, V lost 4 bases, and 5 bases had no gene match. The germline V gene encodes CDR1 MGHRA and CDR2 YSYEKL. This CDR3 spans 15 amino acids.

In its sample, this clonotype was seen a few times. The chain couples TRBV3-1 to TRBJ2-1; D might be TRBD2 (7 bases). This CDR3 region has 19 residues. Trimming removed 4 bases from V and 4 bases from J, with 26 bases in between. Germline lookup yields CDR1 LGHDT and CDR2 YNNKEL (reference sequence). The DNA of the CDR3 is TGTGCCAGCAGCCCGAAAAACTGGCCGGGGGGCCTTAGGTACAATGAGCAGTTCTTC. Translation gives CASSPKNWPGGLRYNEQFF.

The chain carries TRBV7-2 and TRBJ2-7; TRBD2 matches 7 bases. Germline CDR1 is SGHTA and CDR2 is FQGNSA. CDR3 length equals 15 residues. Unmatched junction bases numbered 12, after V lost 5 bases and J lost 5 bases. The DNA of the CDR3 is TGTGCCAGCAGCCCCCCGGGCGGGAGTATGAACGAGCAGTACTTC. It yields the protein CASSPPGGSMNEQYF.

This clonotype has a count of ten or more. The V gene is TRBV7-8, the J gene TRBJ1-1, with D possibly matching TRBD1 (6 bases). Trimming left V 6 bases short and J 0 bases short, with 17 bases between. Germline assignment: CDR1 SGHVS and CDR2 FQNEAQ. The CDR3 runs to 16 residues. The CDR3, as DNA: TGTGCCAGCAGGTTGGGGGGGCTTAACATGAACACTGAAGCTTTCTTT. This codes for CASRLGGLNMNTEAFF.

This clonotype turned up a few times. V gene TRBV7-6 combines with J gene TRBJ2-3; 9 bases are a match to TRBD1. V shed 3 bases and J 4 bases; nucleotides not matched to a gene: 2. Germline V gene data show CDR1 as SGHVS and CDR2 as FNYEAQ. This CDR3 comprises 14 residues. CDR3 nucleotide sequence: TGTGCCAGCAGCTTGGACAGGGGTTCAGATACGCAGTATTTT. Its translation is CASSLDRGSDTQYF.

The sample holds many counts of this clonotype. V usage is TRBV19 and J usage is TRBJ1-2; D unclear. CDR3 length equals 14 residues. The germline V and J ends were trimmed by 3 bases and 0 bases, with 8 bases remaining between them. Germline CDR1 is LNHDA and CDR2 is SQIVND (reference sequence). The CDR3 nucleotides are TGTGCCAGTAGTATCGGAGGAACTAACTATGGCTACACCTTC. Translation gives CASSIGGTNYGYTF.

This clonotype is a singleton in its sample. The rearrangement links TRBV7-9 to TRBJ2-7; no definite D call. CDR3 length equals 14 residues. V lost 5 bases and J lost 1, with 12 bases in between. Germline V gene data show CDR1 as SEHNR and CDR2 as FQNEAQ (reference sequence). The CDR3 loop reads CASSKAGPSYEQYF. CDR3 bases: TGTGCCAGCAGCAAGGCCGGGCCTTCCTACGAGCAGTACTTC.

To note about this clonotype: One end of the junction does not line up with germline, which may come from a read error. The rearrangement uses TRBV29-1 and TRBJ2-7; D possibly uses TRBD1 or TRBD2 (5 bases each). Per the germline V gene, CDR1 is SQVTM and CDR2 is ANQGSEA. The CDR3 sequence is 12 residues long. CDR3 in amino acids: CSVEEGPYEQYF. CDR3 sequence (DNA): TGCAGCGTCGAAGAGGGGCCCTACGAGCAGTACTTC.

This clonotype was recorded at least ten times. The V and J genes are TRBV5-1 and TRBJ2-2; TRBD2 matches at 12 bases. V lost 2 bases, J lost 0 bases, and 8 bases stayed unmatched. Per germline, CDR1 SGHRS and CDR2 YFSETQ. CDR3 length: 19 amino acids. CDR3 DNA sequence: TGCGCCAGCAGCTTAGCCCCTAGCGGGAGGGCCACGAACACCGGGGAGCTGTTTTTT. This translates into CASSLAPSGRATNTGELFF.

This clonotype was detected many times. The genes are TRBV5-1 and TRBJ2-7; the D gene could be TRBD1 or TRBD2 (5 bases each). V was cut by 1 base and J by 3 bases, with 14 bases left in between. CDR1 is SGHRS, CDR2 YFSETQ, per germline. The CDR3 is 15 residues long. The CDR3: CASSLSLGVDYEQYF. The CDR3 DNA follows: TGCGCCAGCAGCTTGTCGCTGGGGGTCGACTACGAGCAGTACTTC.

This clonotype occurred a few times. The chain links TRBV5-1 to TRBJ2-2; D possibly corresponds to TRBD1 (7 bases). The CDR3 spans 15 residues. V gave up 5 bases and J gave up 4 bases, with 15 bases separating them. The germline CDR1 and CDR2 sequences are SGHRS and YFSETQ. CDR3 DNA sequence: TGCGCCAGCAGTCCAGGGGGGACGAGCACCGGGGAGCTGTTTTTT. It codes for CASSPGGTSTGELFF. The full variable domain, rest sourced from reference TRBV5-1 and TRBJ2-2, is KAGVTQTPRYLIKTRGQQVTLSCSPISGHRSVSWYQQTPGQGLQFLFEYFSETQRNKGNFPGRFSGRQFSNSRSEMNVSTLELGDSALYLCASSPGGTSTGELFFGEGSRLTVL.